What follows are 21 T cell receptor beta chains derived from one specimen sequenced in a study of blood T cell repertoires in COVID-19. Profiled with immunoSEQ multiplex PCR; TCRdb holds only in-frame clones, not every one. The sample records about 68,000 clones, about 87% being singletons. Sequencing was carried out using peripheral blood. All receptors derive from a human donor in a cohort sampled during active COVID-19.

The chain carries TRBV30 and TRBJ2-7; TRBD1 might be the D (5 bases). This CDR3 region has 13 residues. Trimming took off 2 bases at V and 2 bases at J, with 10 bases between the two ends. Per the germline V gene, CDR1 is GTSNPN and CDR2 is SVGIG (reference sequence). In nucleotides, the CDR3 is TGTGCCTGGAGTTCTGACAGAGCCTACGAGCAGTACTTC. Amino acid sequence: CAWSSDRAYEQYF.

The chain combines TRBV19 with TRBJ1-2; D is unclear. The CDR3 is 12 amino acids. Per germline, CDR1 LNHDA and CDR2 SQIVND (reference sequence). V lost 6 bases, J lost 8 bases, and 13 bases lay in between. The CDR3 sequence is CASRTGSRGYTF. CDR3 DNA sequence: TGTGCCAGTAGAACGGGGAGCCGAGGCTACACCTTC.

V gene TRBV11-2 combines with J gene TRBJ2-7; D ambiguous. V lost 0 bases, J lost 0 bases, and 9 bases lay in between. Germline-derived CDR1 and CDR2 are SGHAT and FQNNGV. The length of the CDR3 is 15 residues. CDR3 amino acids: CASSLEAPSSYEQYF. CDR3 bases: TGTGCCAGCAGCTTAGAAGCGCCGAGCTCCTACGAGCAGTACTTC.

This clone showed up many times. This rearrangement joins TRBV2 to TRBJ2-2; TRBD1 matches at 7 bases. The germline CDR1 and CDR2 sequences are SNHLY and FYNNEI. V was pared by 6 bases and J by 4 bases, with 5 bases of the junction left unmatched. The CDR3 length is 14 residues. This CDR3 is CASRGDSTTGELFF. The CDR3 DNA reads as TGTGCCAGCAGAGGGGACAGTACCACCGGGGAGCTGTTTTTT.

The chain has TRBV28 and TRBJ2-4, with 11 bases identical to TRBD1. The CDR3 covers 16 residues. The junction had 6 bases not matched to a gene; V was cut back by 7 bases and J by 1 base. CDR1 is MDHEN, CDR2 SYDVKM, per germline. In DNA, the CDR3 is TGTGCCAGCACCGCGGGACAGGGGGTCGCCAAAAACATTCAGTACTTC. Its translation: CASTAGQGVAKNIQYF.

By share, this clone counts as medium-sized (0.01 to 0.1%). The chain joins TRBV5-1 to TRBJ1-3, with D maybe TRBD1 (5 bases). Germline lookup yields CDR1 SGHRS and CDR2 YFSETQ. V gave up 2 bases and J gave up 2 bases, with 8 bases separating them. The CDR3 has 14 amino acids. The CDR3 here is CASSLSGTGNTIYF. DNA for the CDR3: TGCGCCAGCAGCTTATCAGGGACTGGAAACACCATATATTTT.

This chain joins TRBV5-1 and TRBJ2-1, with no clear D. Deletions cut 3 bases from V and 5 bases from J, with 12 bases between. The CDR3 spans 14 residues. Germline CDR1 is SGHRS and CDR2 is YFSETQ. CDR3 DNA sequence: TGCGCCAGCAGCTCGCTACCAGGTAACAATGAGCAGTTCTTC. Protein: CASSSLPGNNEQFF. Looking up the rest from reference TRBV5-1 and TRBJ2-1 gives the full variable domain: KAGVTQTPRYLIKTRGQQVTLSCSPISGHRSVSWYQQTPGQGLQFLFEYFSETQRNKGNFPGRFSGRQFSNSRSEMNVSTLELGDSALYLCASSSLPGNNEQFFGPGTRLTVL.

V usage is TRBV6-1 and J usage is TRBJ2-3; 11 bases map to TRBD2. This CDR3 region has 17 residues. CDR1 is MNHNS, CDR2 SASEGT, per germline. V trimming: 2 bases; J trimming: 6 bases; junction bases outside the gene matches: 10. As DNA, the CDR3 is TGTGCCAGCAGTGAATCCCTAAGAGGACTAGCGGGTGATACGCAGTATTTT. Amino acid sequence: CASSESLRGLAGDTQYF.

DNA of the CDR3: TGTGCCAGCAGCCCTAGGGAGACCAGACTAGCAAACAATGAGCAGTTCTTC. Amino acid sequence: CASSPRETRLANNEQFF. The chain has TRBV7-2 and TRBJ2-1, with 7 bases aligning to TRBD2. J was trimmed by 5 bases and V by 5 bases; bases with no gene match: 15. Germline CDR1 and CDR2: SGHTA and FQGNSA. The CDR3 runs 17 residues.

The rearrangement uses TRBV27 and TRBJ1-3, with D unclear. Germline V lookup: CDR1 MNHEY, CDR2 SMNVEV (reference sequence). The CDR3 has 14 residues. The ends were cut back, 5 bases at V and 0 bases at J, with 8 bases in the middle. CDR3 region: CASSPSLSGNTIYF. CDR3 nucleotide sequence: TGTGCCAGCAGTCCTAGCCTCTCTGGAAACACCATATATTTT.

The rearrangement uses TRBV24-1 and TRBJ2-5; 9 bases line up with TRBD2. The V gene's germline CDR1 is KGHDR and CDR2 SFDVKD. V was clipped by 7 bases and J by 4 bases; unmatched bases: 6. The CDR3 is 14 residues long. The CDR3 DNA sequence: TGTGCCACCAGAGATAGCGGGGGAGGAGAGACCCAGTACTTC. Protein sequence: CATRDSGGGETQYF.

The chain is built from TRBV3-1 (or the pseudogene TRBV3-2) and TRBJ1-2; the match to TRBD1 covers 7 bases. CDR3 length equals 15 residues. V shed 3 bases, J shed 6 bases, and the junction held 10 bases outside the gene matches. Germline CDR1 LGHDT, CDR2 YNNKEL (reference sequence). The CDR3 loop reads CASSHRGVWKDGYTF. The CDR3 DNA sequence: TGTGCCAGCAGCCACAGGGGGGTCTGGAAGGATGGCTACACCTTC.

V and J are TRBV18 and TRBJ2-3, with 9 bases identical to TRBD2. The germline gives CDR1 KGHSH, CDR2 LQKENI. The V gene end was trimmed by 0 bases and the J gene end by 3 bases; junction bases not matched to a gene: 10. The CDR3 consists of 18 residues. This CDR3 reads CASSPPNPAGGRTDTQYF. The DNA for the CDR3 is TGTGCCAGCTCACCACCTAACCCAGCGGGGGGCCGGACAGATACGCAGTATTTT.

The chain recombines TRBV7-8 with TRBJ1-3; D perhaps matches TRBD1 (5 bases). Germline values: CDR1 SGHVS, CDR2 FQNEAQ. V dropped 3 bases and J dropped 1 base, with 10 bases sitting between them. CDR3 length: 15 residues. For the CDR3, the DNA is TGTGCCAGCAGCTTGGGTGGGGGGTCTGGAAACACCATATATTTT. The encoded protein is CASSLGGGSGNTIYF.

This clone was seen a single time. The chain combines TRBV13 with TRBJ1-1; D possibly corresponds to TRBD1 (5 bases). V gave up 6 bases and J gave up 6 bases, with 23 bases separating them. Germline values: CDR1 PRHDT, CDR2 FYEKMQ (reference sequence). This CDR3 is 16 amino acids long. Written as DNA, the CDR3 is TGTGCCAGCAGTGCCAGCCGGGGAGGGGAGGTCGCTGAAGCTTTCTTT. This translates into CASSASRGGEVAEAFF.

This chain links TRBV5-1 with TRBJ2-1; 12 positions agree with TRBD2. Germline V lookup: CDR1 SGHRS, CDR2 YFSETQ. This CDR3 comprises 15 residues. The V segment lost 5 bases and the J segment 7 bases; nucleotides outside the gene matches: 7. The CDR3: CASSGLAGGPNEQFF. CDR3 DNA sequence: TGCGCCAGCAGTGGCCTAGCGGGGGGGCCTAATGAGCAGTTCTTC.

The chain couples TRBV25-1 to TRBJ1-2; tentative D call: TRBD1 (6 bases). This CDR3 is built from 15 residues. Trimming took off 3 bases at V and 6 bases at J, with 17 bases between the two ends. From germline, CDR1 is MGHDK and CDR2 SYGVNS. The CDR3 nucleotides are TGTGCCAGCAGTGATCAGAACAGGGCTAGGGATGGCTACACCTTC. It yields the protein CASSDQNRARDGYTF.

CDR3 nucleotide sequence: TGTGCCAGCAGCGCGTCCACAGGGCGCGATGAAAAACTGTTTTTT. Residues: CASSASTGRDEKLFF. The chain combines TRBV11-3 with TRBJ1-4; possibly TRBD1 for D (6 bases). The CDR3 contains 15 residues. V was pared by 5 bases and J by 6 bases, with 16 bases between. Germline V gene data show CDR1 as SGHNT and CDR2 as YENEEA. The whole variable domain, filled in from reference TRBV11-3 and TRBJ1-4, reads EAGVVQSPRYKIIEKKQPVAFWCNPISGHNTLYWYLQNLGQGPELLIRYENEEAVDDSQLPKDRFSAERLKGVDSTLKIQPAELGDSAVYLCASSASTGRDEKLFFGSGTQLSVL.

The chain is built from TRBV9 and TRBJ2-3; 8 bases are a match to TRBD2. The CDR3 extends over 15 amino acids. The V and J ends lost 0 bases and 5 bases, in that order; junction bases with no gene match: 5. Germline V CDR1 and CDR2: SGDLS, YYNGEE. CDR3 protein: CASSVGRSGRDTQYF. The CDR3 nucleotides read TGTGCCAGCAGCGTAGGACGGAGCGGGAGAGATACGCAGTATTTT.

J is TRBJ2-7 and V is TRBV6-5; D gene uncertain. V lost 7 bases and J 0 bases, leaving 13 bases between the germline ends. Germline V CDR1 and CDR2: MNHEY, SVGAGI. This CDR3 region has 14 residues. The CDR3 region is CASTPGQYSYEQYF. As DNA, the CDR3 is TGTGCCAGCACCCCGGGTCAGTACTCCTACGAGCAGTACTTC.

The rearrangement uses TRBV27 and TRBJ2-7; 7 bases align to TRBD2. Germline V gene sequence: CDR1 MNHEY, CDR2 SMNVEV (reference sequence). V trimming: 5 bases; J trimming: 5 bases; junction bases outside the gene matches: 21. This CDR3 contains 18 residues. DNA of the CDR3: TGTGCCAGCAGTCCCGCCTCCGGCGGGAGTAGTAATTCCCACGAGCAGTACTTC. This translates into CASSPASGGSSNSHEQYF.